A single sample gave rise to the 4 T cell receptor beta chains below, sequenced in a study of blood T cell repertoires in COVID-19. Repertoires were generated with immunoSEQ multiplex PCR, while TCRdb's copy carries only in-frame clones and drops some. This table has under 350,000 clones, roughly 90% appearing once. Material: peripheral blood. These receptors originate from a middle-aged man with acute or convalescent COVID-19.

V and J are TRBV7-2 and TRBJ1-5; unclear D gene. CDR3 length: 13 amino acids. Deletions cut 6 bases from V and 0 bases from J, with 6 bases between. The germline gives CDR1 SGHTA, CDR2 FQGNSA. The DNA of the CDR3 is TGTGCCAGCAGTTATAATAGCAATCAGCCCCAGCATTTT. Translating gives CASSYNSNQPQHF.

The chain couples TRBV5-1 to TRBJ1-4; D is possibly TRBD1 (5 bases). The V gene's germline CDR1 is SGHRS and CDR2 YFSETQ. The CDR3 runs to 16 residues. The V gene lost 0 bases and the J gene lost 8 bases, with 17 bases spanning the gap. Written as DNA, the CDR3 is TGCGCCAGCAGCTTGGAAGGGGCCCGGTTGGGAGAAAAACTGTTTTTT. It is translated as CASSLEGARLGEKLFF.

In this sample, this clone turned up once. This chain connects TRBV7-2 to TRBJ2-2, with D possibly being TRBD1 (6 bases). From germline, CDR1 is SGHTA and CDR2 FQGNSA. Trimming took off 5 bases at V and 3 bases at J, with 19 bases between the two ends. There are 17 residues in the CDR3. CDR3 loop: CASSHLLTGSDTGELFF. In nucleotides, the CDR3 is TGTGCCAGCAGCCACCTCCTCACAGGGTCGGACACCGGGGAGCTGTTTTTT. The entire variable domain, with the rest obtained from reference TRBV7-2 and TRBJ2-2, is as follows: GAGVSQSPSNKVTEKGKDVELRCDPISGHTALYWYRQSLGQGLEFLIYFQGNSAPDKSGLPSDRFSAERTGGSVSTLTIQRTQQEDSAVYLCASSHLLTGSDTGELFFGEGSRLTVL.

This chain uses TRBV12-5 with TRBJ1-4; TRBD1 might be the D (6 bases). V was trimmed by 6 bases and J by 0 bases, leaving 14 bases between them. This CDR3 spans 16 amino acids. Germline lookup yields CDR1 LGHNT and CDR2 FRNRAP. The CDR3 loop reads CASGFSQGTTNEKLFF. The DNA of the CDR3 is TGTGCTAGTGGCTTCTCTCAGGGGACAACTAATGAAAAACTGTTTTTT.